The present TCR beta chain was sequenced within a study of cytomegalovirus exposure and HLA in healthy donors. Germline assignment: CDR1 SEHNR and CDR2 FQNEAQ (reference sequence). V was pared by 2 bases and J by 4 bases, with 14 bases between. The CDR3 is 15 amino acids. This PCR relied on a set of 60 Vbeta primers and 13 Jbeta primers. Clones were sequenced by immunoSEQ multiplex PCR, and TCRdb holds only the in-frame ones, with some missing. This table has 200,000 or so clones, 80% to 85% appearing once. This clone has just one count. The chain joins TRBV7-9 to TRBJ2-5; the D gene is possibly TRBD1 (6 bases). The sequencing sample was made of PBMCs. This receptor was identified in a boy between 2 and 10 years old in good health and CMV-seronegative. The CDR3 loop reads CASSLRRAGAETQYF. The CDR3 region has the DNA TGTGCCAGCAGCTTACGTCGGGCAGGGGCAGAGACCCAGTACTTC. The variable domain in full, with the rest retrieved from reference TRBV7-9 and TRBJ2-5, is DTGVSQNPRHKITKRGQNVTFRCDPISEHNRLYWYRQTLGQGPEFLTYFQNEAQLEKSRLLSDRFSAERPKGSFSTLEIQRTEQGDSAMYLCASSLRRAGAETQYFGPGTRLLVL.